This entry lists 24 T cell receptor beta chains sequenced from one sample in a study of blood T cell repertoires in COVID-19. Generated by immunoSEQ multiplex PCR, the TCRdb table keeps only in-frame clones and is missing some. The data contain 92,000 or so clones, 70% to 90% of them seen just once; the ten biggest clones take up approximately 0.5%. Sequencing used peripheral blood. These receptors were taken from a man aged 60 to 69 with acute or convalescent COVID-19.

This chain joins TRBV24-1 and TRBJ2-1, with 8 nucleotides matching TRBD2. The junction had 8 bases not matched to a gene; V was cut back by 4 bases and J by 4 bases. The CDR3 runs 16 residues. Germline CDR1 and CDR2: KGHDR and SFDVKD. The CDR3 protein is CATSDPSGGDYNEQFF. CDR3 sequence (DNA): TGTGCCACCAGTGACCCAAGCGGGGGAGATTACAATGAGCAGTTCTTC.

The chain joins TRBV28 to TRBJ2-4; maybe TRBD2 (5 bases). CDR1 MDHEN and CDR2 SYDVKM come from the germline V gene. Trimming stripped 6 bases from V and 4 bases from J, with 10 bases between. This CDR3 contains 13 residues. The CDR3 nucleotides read TGTGCCAGCAGGCTGGGGAGAAAAAACATTCAGTACTTC. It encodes CASRLGRKNIQYF.

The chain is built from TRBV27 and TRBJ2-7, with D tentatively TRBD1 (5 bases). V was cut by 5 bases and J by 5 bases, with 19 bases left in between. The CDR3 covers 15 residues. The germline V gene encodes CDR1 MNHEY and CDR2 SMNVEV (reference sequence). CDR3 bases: TGTGCCAGCAGTCCTGCCAGGGTACCCAGAAACGAGCAGTACTTC. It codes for CASSPARVPRNEQYF.

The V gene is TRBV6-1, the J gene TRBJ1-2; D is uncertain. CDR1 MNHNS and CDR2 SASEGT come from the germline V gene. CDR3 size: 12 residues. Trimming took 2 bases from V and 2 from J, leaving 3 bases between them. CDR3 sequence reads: CASSELNYGYTF. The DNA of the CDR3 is TGTGCCAGCAGTGAACTCAACTATGGCTACACCTTC.

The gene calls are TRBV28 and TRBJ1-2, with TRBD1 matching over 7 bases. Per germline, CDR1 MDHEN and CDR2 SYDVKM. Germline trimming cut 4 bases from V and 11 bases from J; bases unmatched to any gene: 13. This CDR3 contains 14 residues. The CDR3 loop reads CASSSPGQTMGYTF. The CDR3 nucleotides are TGTGCCAGCAGTTCACCGGGACAGACGATGGGTTACACCTTC.

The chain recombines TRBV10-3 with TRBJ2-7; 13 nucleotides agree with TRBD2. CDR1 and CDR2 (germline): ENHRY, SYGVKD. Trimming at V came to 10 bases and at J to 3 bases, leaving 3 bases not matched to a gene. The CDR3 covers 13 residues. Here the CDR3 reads CATGTSGDYEQYF. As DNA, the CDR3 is TGTGCCACCGGGACTAGCGGGGACTACGAGCAGTACTTC.

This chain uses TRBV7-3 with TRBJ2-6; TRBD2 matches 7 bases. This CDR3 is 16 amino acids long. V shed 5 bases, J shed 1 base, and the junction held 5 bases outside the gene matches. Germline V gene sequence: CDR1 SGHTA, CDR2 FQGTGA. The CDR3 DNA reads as TGTGCCAGCAGCCCGACGGGAGGATCTGGGGCCAACGTCCTGACTTTC. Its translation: CASSPTGGSGANVLTF.

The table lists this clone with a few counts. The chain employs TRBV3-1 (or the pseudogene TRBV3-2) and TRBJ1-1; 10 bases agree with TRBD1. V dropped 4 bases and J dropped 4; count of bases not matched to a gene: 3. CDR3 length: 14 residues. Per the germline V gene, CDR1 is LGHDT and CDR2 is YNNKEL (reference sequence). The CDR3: CASSRGTGVTEAFF. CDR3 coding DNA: TGTGCCAGCAGCCGCGGGACAGGGGTCACTGAAGCTTTCTTT.

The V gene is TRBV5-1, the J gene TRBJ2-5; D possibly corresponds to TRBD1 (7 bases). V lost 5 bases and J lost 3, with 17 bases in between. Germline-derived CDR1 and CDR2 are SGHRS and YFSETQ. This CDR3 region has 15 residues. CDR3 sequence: CASRRGRDSEETQYF. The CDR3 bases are TGCGCCAGCAGGAGGGGGCGGGACAGTGAAGAGACCCAGTACTTC.

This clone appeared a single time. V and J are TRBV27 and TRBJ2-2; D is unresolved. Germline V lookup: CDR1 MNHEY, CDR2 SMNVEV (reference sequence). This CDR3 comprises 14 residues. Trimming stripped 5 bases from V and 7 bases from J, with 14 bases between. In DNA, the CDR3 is TGTGCCAGCAGTCCCCGCCGGGTTGGCGGGGAGCTGTTTTTT. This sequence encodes CASSPRRVGGELFF.

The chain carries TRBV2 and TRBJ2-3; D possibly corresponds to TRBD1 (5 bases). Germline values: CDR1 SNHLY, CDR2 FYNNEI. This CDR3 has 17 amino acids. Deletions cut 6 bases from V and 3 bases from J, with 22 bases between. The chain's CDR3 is CASSDEDQGIRTDTQYF. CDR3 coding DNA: TGTGCCAGCAGCGACGAAGATCAGGGAATAAGGACAGATACGCAGTATTTT.

The CDR3 DNA is TGCGCCAGCAGTACCGGGACAGGGAAGTCACCCCTCCACTTT. It translates to CASSTGTGKSPLHF. The chain combines TRBV10-1 with TRBJ1-6; 9 bases line up with TRBD1. The CDR3 totals 14 residues. The V and J ends lost 5 bases and 10 bases, in that order; junction bases with no gene match: 6. Germline CDR1 and CDR2: WNHNN and SYGVQD (reference sequence).

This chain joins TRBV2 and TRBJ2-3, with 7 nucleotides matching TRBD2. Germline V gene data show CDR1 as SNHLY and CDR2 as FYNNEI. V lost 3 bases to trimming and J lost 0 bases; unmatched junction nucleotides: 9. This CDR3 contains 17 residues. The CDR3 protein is CASSDPMAGASTDTQYF. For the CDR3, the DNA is TGTGCCAGCAGTGATCCTATGGCGGGAGCTAGCACAGATACGCAGTATTTT. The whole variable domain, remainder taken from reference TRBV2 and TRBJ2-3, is EPEVTQTPSHQVTQMGQEVILRCVPISNHLYFYWYRQILGQKVEFLVSFYNNEISEKSEIFDDQFSVERPDGSNFTLKIRSTKLEDSAMYFCASSDPMAGASTDTQYFGPGTRLTVL.

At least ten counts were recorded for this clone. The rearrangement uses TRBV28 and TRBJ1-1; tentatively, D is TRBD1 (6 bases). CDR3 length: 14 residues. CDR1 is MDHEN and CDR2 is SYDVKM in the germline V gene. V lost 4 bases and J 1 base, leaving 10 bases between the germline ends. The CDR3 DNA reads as TGTGCCAGCAGTTCACCGGGACAGAACACTGAAGCTTTCTTT. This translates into CASSSPGQNTEAFF.

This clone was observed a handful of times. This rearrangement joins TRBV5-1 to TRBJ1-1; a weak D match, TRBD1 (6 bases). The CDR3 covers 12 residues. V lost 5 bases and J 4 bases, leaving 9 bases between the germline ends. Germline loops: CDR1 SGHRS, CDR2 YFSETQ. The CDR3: CASRRGSTEAFF. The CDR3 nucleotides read TGCGCCAGCAGAAGGGGGAGCACTGAAGCTTTCTTT.

CDR3 region: CASSGSGLYNSPLHF. The CDR3 region has the DNA TGTGCCAGCAGCGGCAGTGGGCTTTATAATTCACCCCTCCACTTT. The chain employs TRBV9 and TRBJ1-6; D is unclear. Germline assignment: CDR1 SGDLS and CDR2 YYNGEE. This CDR3 has 15 amino acids. V was cut by 3 bases and J by 4 bases, with 11 bases left in between.

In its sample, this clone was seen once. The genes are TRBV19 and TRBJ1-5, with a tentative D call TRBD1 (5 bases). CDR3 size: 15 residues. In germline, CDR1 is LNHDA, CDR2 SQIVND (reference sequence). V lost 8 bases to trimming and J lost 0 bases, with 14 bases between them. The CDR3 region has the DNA TGTGCCAGTCGCCAGGGAGGGCCTAGCAATCAGCCCCAGCATTTT. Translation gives CASRQGGPSNQPQHF.

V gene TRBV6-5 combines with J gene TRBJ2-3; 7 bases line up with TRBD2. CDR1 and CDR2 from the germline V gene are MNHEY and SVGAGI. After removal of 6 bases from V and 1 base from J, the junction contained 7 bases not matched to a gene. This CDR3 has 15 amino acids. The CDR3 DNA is TGTGCCAGCAGCAGCCAGCGGGGAGGCACAGATACGCAGTATTTT. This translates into CASSSQRGGTDTQYF.

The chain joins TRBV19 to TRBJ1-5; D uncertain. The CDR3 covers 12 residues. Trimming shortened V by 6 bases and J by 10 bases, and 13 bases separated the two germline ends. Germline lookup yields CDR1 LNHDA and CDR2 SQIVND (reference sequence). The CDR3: CASRRELNPQHF. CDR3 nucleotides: TGTGCCAGTAGACGAGAACTCAATCCCCAGCATTTT.

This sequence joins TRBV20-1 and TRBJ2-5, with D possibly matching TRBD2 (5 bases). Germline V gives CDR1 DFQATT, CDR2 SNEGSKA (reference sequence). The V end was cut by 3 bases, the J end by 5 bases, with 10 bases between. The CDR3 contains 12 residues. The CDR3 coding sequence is TGCAGTGCTAGTCCGGGGATGGAGACCCAGTACTTC. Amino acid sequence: CSASPGMETQYF.

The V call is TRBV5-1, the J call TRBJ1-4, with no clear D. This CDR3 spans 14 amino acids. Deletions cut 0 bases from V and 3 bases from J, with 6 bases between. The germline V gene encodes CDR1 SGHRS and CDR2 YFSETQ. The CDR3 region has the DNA TGCGCCAGCAGCTTGGATCGGGCTAATGAAAAACTGTTTTTT. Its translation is CASSLDRANEKLFF.

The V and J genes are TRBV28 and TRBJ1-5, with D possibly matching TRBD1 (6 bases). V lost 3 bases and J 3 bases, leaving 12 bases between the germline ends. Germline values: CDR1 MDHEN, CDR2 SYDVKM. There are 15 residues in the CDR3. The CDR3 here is CASSFGGPTNQPQHF. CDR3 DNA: TGTGCCAGCAGTTTCGGGGGGCCCACCAATCAGCCCCAGCATTTT.

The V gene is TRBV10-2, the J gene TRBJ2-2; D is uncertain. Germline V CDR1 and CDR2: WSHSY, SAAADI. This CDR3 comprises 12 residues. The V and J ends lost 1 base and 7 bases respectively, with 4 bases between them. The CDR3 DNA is TGCGCCAGCAGTGAGTTCGGCGGGGAGCTGTTTTTT. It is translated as CASSEFGGELFF.

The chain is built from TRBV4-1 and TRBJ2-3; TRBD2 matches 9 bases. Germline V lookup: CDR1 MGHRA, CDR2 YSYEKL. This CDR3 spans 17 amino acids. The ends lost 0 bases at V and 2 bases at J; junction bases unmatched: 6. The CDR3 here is CASSQEISGGPTDTQYF. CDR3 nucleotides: TGCGCCAGCAGCCAAGAGATTAGCGGGGGCCCCACAGATACGCAGTATTTT.